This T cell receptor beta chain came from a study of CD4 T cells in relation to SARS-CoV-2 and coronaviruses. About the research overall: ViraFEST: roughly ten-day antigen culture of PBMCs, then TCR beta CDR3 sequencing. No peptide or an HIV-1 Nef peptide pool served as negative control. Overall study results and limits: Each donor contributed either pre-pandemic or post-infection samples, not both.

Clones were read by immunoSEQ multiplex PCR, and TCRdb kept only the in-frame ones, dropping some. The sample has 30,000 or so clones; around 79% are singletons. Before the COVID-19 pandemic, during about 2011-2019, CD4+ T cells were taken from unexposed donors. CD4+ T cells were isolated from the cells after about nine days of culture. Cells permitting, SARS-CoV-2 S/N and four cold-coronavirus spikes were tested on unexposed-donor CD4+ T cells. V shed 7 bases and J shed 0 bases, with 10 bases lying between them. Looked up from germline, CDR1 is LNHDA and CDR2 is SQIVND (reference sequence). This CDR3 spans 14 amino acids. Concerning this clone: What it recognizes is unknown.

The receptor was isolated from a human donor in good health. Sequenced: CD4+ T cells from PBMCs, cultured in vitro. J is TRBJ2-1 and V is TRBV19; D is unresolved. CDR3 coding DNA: TGTGCCAGTAACCCGACAAGCTCCTACAATGAGCAGTTCTTC. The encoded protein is CASNPTSSYNEQFF.